A single sample gave rise to the 20 T cell receptor beta chains below, sequenced in a study of PD-1 blockade in classical Hodgkin lymphoma. Brentuximab vedotin exposure varied, and every patient relapsed after autologous stem cell transplantation. Sequencing used immunoSEQ multiplex PCR; TCRdb keeps in-frame clones, though not all of them. The sample has 19,000 or so clones, around 80% seen once. Here the sequenced sample was peripheral blood mononuclear cells (PBMCs), taken at baseline. Receptors originate from a human donor with classical Hodgkin lymphoma.

The chain combines TRBV2 with TRBJ2-3, with D unclear. The CDR3 is 15 residues long. Between the trimmed V and J ends, which lost 4 bases and 1 base, there was a span of 12 bases. Germline V gene lookup returns CDR1 SNHLY and CDR2 FYNNEI. The CDR3 protein is CASSAVLGGTDTQYF. In DNA form, the CDR3 reads TGTGCCAGCAGTGCAGTCCTGGGCGGCACAGATACGCAGTATTTT. Filled out from reference TRBV2 and TRBJ2-3, the complete variable domain reads EPEVTQTPSHQVTQMGQEVILRCVPISNHLYFYWYRQILGQKVEFLVSFYNNEISEKSEIFDDQFSVERPDGSNFTLKIRSTKLEDSAMYFCASSAVLGGTDTQYFGPGTRLTVL.

The rearrangement uses TRBV6-6 and TRBJ2-5; D may be TRBD2 (6 bases). Trimming removed 8 bases at V and 5 bases at J, with 9 bases between. CDR3 length: 11 amino acids. CDR1 is MNHNY and CDR2 is SVGAGI in the germline V gene (reference sequence). The CDR3 bases are TGTGCCAGCCGGGGGAGTGAGACCCAGTACTTC. Encoded protein: CASRGSETQYF.

The chain recombines TRBV7-3 with TRBJ2-3; D gene unclear. The CDR3 has 13 residues. V gave up 4 bases and J gave up 2 bases, with 7 bases separating them. Germline assignment: CDR1 SGHTA and CDR2 FQGTGA. The CDR3: CASSWSSTDTQYF. As DNA, the CDR3 is TGTGCCAGCAGCTGGTCGTCCACAGATACGCAGTATTTT.

There are a few counts of this clone. The rearrangement links TRBV27 to TRBJ1-4; D possibly corresponds to TRBD1 (6 bases). CDR1 and CDR2 (germline): MNHEY, SMNVEV (reference sequence). The CDR3 extends over 17 amino acids. Trimming took 1 base from V and 5 from J, leaving 17 bases between them. CDR3 residues: CASSLWGPGGRNEKLFF. In DNA form, the CDR3 reads TGTGCCAGCAGTTTATGGGGTCCGGGGGGCAGGAATGAAAAACTGTTTTTT.

The chain links TRBV5-1 to TRBJ1-1; TRBD1 agrees at 9 bases. The germline V gene has CDR1 SGHRS and CDR2 YFSETQ. CDR3 length: 15 amino acids. V shed 3 bases, J shed 5 bases, and the junction held 8 bases outside the gene matches. The CDR3 DNA sequence: TGCGCCAGCAGCTATACACAGGGGGCGAGTACTGAAGCTTTCTTT. This translates into CASSYTQGASTEAFF.

This clone has a single count. The CDR3 loop reads CASSLFGRPSGAFF. The CDR3 DNA reads as TGTGCCAGCAGCTTATTCGGCAGGCCCTCAGGGGCTTTCTTT. The V gene is TRBV7-2, the J gene TRBJ1-1; D is perhaps TRBD1 (5 bases). This CDR3 has 14 residues. Trimming left V 2 bases short and J 11 bases short, with 18 bases between. The germline gives CDR1 SGHTA, CDR2 FQGNSA.

This chain links TRBV6-1 with TRBJ1-5; D possibly corresponds to TRBD1 (6 bases). With 3 bases removed from V and 4 bases from J, the gap between germline ends came to 13 bases. This CDR3 is built from 15 residues. Germline CDR1 and CDR2: MNHNS and SASEGT. The CDR3 nucleotides read TGTGCCAGCAGTGACCTGACAGGAATAAATCAGCCCCAGCATTTT. Residues: CASSDLTGINQPQHF.

The chain links TRBV15 to TRBJ1-1, with 7 bases fitting TRBD1. CDR3 length: 15 residues. V was pared by 6 bases and J by 2 bases, with 9 bases of the junction left unmatched. Germline V CDR1 and CDR2: LNHNV, YYDKDF (reference sequence). The CDR3 sequence: CATSPSGTANTEAFF. Written as DNA, the CDR3 is TGTGCCACCAGTCCATCCGGGACAGCCAACACTGAAGCTTTCTTT.

This clone was seen more than once but under ten times. V gene TRBV7-8 combines with J gene TRBJ1-5; TRBD1 agrees at 12 bases. Trimming took 3 bases from V and 5 from J; bases not matched to a gene: 2. Germline CDR1 reads SGHVS; CDR2 reads FQNEAQ. The CDR3 runs 15 residues. CDR3 sequence reads: CASSLGQGADQPQHF. For the CDR3, the DNA is TGTGCCAGCAGCTTGGGACAGGGGGCCGATCAGCCCCAGCATTTT.

CDR3 DNA: TGTGCCAGCAACGCGCGGCAGGGGCAGAAGTACACTGAAGCTTTCTTT. Its protein product is CASNARQGQKYTEAFF. The chain carries TRBV6-6 and TRBJ1-1; D may be TRBD1 (6 bases). CDR3 size: 16 residues. With 7 bases removed from V and 3 bases from J, the gap between germline ends came to 21 bases. Germline assignment: CDR1 MNHNY and CDR2 SVGAGI (reference sequence).

The chain carries TRBV19 and TRBJ1-3; no firm D call. The CDR3 length is 13 residues. V was shortened by 3 bases and J by 1 base, with 4 bases between the two germline ends. In germline, CDR1 is LNHDA, CDR2 SQIVND (reference sequence). The CDR3 region has the DNA TGTGCCAGTAGTATTGGTTCTGGAAACACCATATATTTT. Translating it yields CASSIGSGNTIYF.

This chain uses TRBV5-8 with TRBJ2-2; D gene uncertain. This CDR3 contains 14 residues. In germline, CDR1 is SGHTS, CDR2 YDEGEE. V shed 1 base and J shed 5 bases, with 9 bases lying between them. DNA of the CDR3: TGTGCCAGCAGCTTGAAGGGATGGACCGGGGAGCTGTTTTTT. This gives the protein CASSLKGWTGELFF.

This clone was seen only once. The chain employs TRBV7-9 and TRBJ2-1; 7 bases are a match to TRBD1. This CDR3 comprises 15 residues. The V gene's germline CDR1 is SEHNR and CDR2 FQNEAQ (reference sequence). V lost 10 bases and J lost 7; bases outside the gene matches: 16. CDR3 protein: CAIPTGDTVGNEQFF. In nucleotides, the CDR3 is TGTGCCATCCCCACAGGGGATACGGTCGGGAATGAGCAGTTCTTC.

The chain is built from TRBV30 and TRBJ1-2; D gene unclear. The CDR3 sequence is 13 residues long. V lost 6 bases to trimming and J lost 3 bases, with 14 bases between them. Per the germline V gene, CDR1 is GTSNPN and CDR2 is SVGIG (reference sequence). In nucleotides, the CDR3 is TGTGCCTGTCCTCGGGAGAGGGACTATGGCTACACCTTC. Its protein is CACPRERDYGYTF.

The chain has TRBV30 and TRBJ2-2, with D perhaps being TRBD1 or TRBD2 (6 bases each). The CDR3 covers 15 residues. From germline, CDR1 is GTSNPN and CDR2 SVGIG (reference sequence). V dropped 1 base and J dropped 4 bases, with 13 bases sitting between them. The CDR3 DNA is TGTGCCTGGAGTGCCTCCAGGGGAGGCACCGGGGAGCTGTTTTTT. Translating it yields CAWSASRGGTGELFF. The complete variable domain, with remaining parts taken from reference TRBV30 and TRBJ2-2, reads SQTIHQWPATLVQPVGSPLSLECTVEGTSNPNLYWYRQAAGRGLQLLFYSVGIGQISSEVPQNLSASRPQDRQFILSSKKLLLSDSGFYLCAWSASRGGTGELFFGEGSRLTVL.

The CDR3 sequence is CASSPGETEAFF. In DNA, the CDR3 is TGCGCCAGCAGTCCAGGGGAAACTGAAGCTTTCTTT. The gene calls are TRBV5-1 and TRBJ1-1; weak D call: TRBD1 (6 bases). Germline V gene data show CDR1 as SGHRS and CDR2 as YFSETQ. CDR3 length equals 12 residues. The V end was cut by 5 bases, the J end by 5 bases, with 10 bases between.

V is TRBV9 and J is TRBJ1-3; 7 positions match TRBD1. Germline CDR1 reads SGDLS; CDR2 reads YYNGEE. CDR3 length: 16 residues. J was trimmed by 1 base and V by 3 bases; bases with no gene match: 7. This chain's CDR3 is CASSAHGTVSGNTIYF. The CDR3 bases are TGTGCCAGCAGCGCACATGGGACAGTTTCTGGAAACACCATATATTTT.

The chain recombines TRBV11-2 with TRBJ1-1; no clear D gene. Germline V gene lookup returns CDR1 SGHAT and CDR2 FQNNGV. Trimming left V 0 bases short and J 7 bases short, with 12 bases between. There are 14 residues in the CDR3. The CDR3 region is CASSLEGRASEAFF. In nucleotides, the CDR3 is TGTGCCAGCAGCTTAGAGGGGAGGGCAAGTGAAGCTTTCTTT.

The rearrangement links TRBV2 to TRBJ2-1; a possible D gene is TRBD2 (6 bases). CDR1 SNHLY and CDR2 FYNNEI come from the germline V gene. CDR3 length: 15 amino acids. V lost 1 base to trimming and J lost 5 bases, with 12 bases between them. The DNA of the CDR3 is TGTGCCAGCAGTGAAGTCGGGGGTACCAACAATGAGCAGTTCTTC. Residues: CASSEVGGTNNEQFF.

The chain joins TRBV4-2 to TRBJ1-3; D remains ambiguous. Germline V lookup: CDR1 LGHNA, CDR2 YNFKEQ. Trimming removed 0 bases from V and 2 bases from J, with 8 bases in between. The CDR3 is 15 residues long. The CDR3 DNA reads as TGTGCCAGCAGCCAAGATTCCCCGCCTGGAAACACCATATATTTT. This codes for CASSQDSPPGNTIYF.